This T cell receptor beta chain is drawn from a study of a mutant IDH1 vaccine in newly diagnosed glioma. In the study overall: Patients got radiotherapy, temozolomide, or both beforehand, and most got both.

V shed 0 bases and J shed 7 bases, with 10 bases lying between them. Germline V gives CDR1 SGHRS, CDR2 YFSETQ. This CDR3 contains 13 residues. Time point of the sample: baseline, week 1 (first vaccination visit). Regarding treatment: pre-vaccination baseline after standard-of-care therapy. Study-wide points: Apparently, pseudoprogression bore no relation to changes among the top peripheral T cell clonotypes.

This clone was counted a single time. Its antigen is unknown. Only in-frame clones appear in the TCRdb table, and some are missing; sequencing was by immunoSEQ multiplex PCR. The sample lists tens of thousands of clones; 80% to 90% were seen once. This chain uses TRBV5-1 with TRBJ2-5; D is perhaps TRBD1 (6 bases). The clonotype comes from a man between 18 and 35 years old with glioma. This specimen consisted of PBMCs, obtained from a glioma patient treated with radiotherapy, temozolomide or both. Here the CDR3 reads CASSLDREGTQYF. The CDR3 DNA sequence: TGCGCCAGCAGCTTGGACAGGGAAGGGACCCAGTACTTC.